A single sample is the source of the 22 T cell receptor beta chains below, sequenced in a study of blood T cell repertoires in COVID-19. The protocol was immunoSEQ multiplex PCR, while the TCRdb copy is restricted to in-frame clones and leaves out a portion. The repertoire holds about 110,000 clones, with roughly 80% as singletons. Sequences were obtained from peripheral blood. The source of these receptors is a woman aged 55-70 years with acute or convalescent COVID-19.

This clone was detected a few times. This CDR3 reads CASSQESRGGVDTQYF. The CDR3 nucleotides read TGCGCCAGCAGCCAAGAATCTCGGGGGGGCGTAGATACGCAGTATTTT. This chain links TRBV4-3 with TRBJ2-3; 8 bases map to TRBD2. Germline V gene data show CDR1 as LGHNA and CDR2 as YSLEER. J lost 5 bases, V lost 0 bases, and 7 bases had no gene match. The CDR3 sequence is 16 residues long.

A single count supports this clone. Sequence at one end of the junction differs from germline and may be a read error. V and J are TRBV5-8 and TRBJ2-7; 7 bases line up with TRBD1. The CDR3 loop spans 12 amino acids. Per germline, CDR1 SGHTS and CDR2 YDEGEE. Here the CDR3 DNA reads TGTGCCAGCAGCACACAGGGGTCACCGCCAGACTTC. Encoded protein: CASSTQGSPPDF.

This clone was seen a handful of times. V is TRBV27 and J is TRBJ2-1, with a possible D match to TRBD1 (6 bases). CDR1 and CDR2 from the germline V gene are MNHEY and SMNVEV (reference sequence). The CDR3 has 17 amino acids. V was cut by 7 bases and J by 5 bases, with 24 bases left in between. The chain's CDR3 is CASIIVPYRDIHNEQFF. The CDR3 DNA sequence: TGTGCCAGCATTATCGTACCGTACCGGGACATTCACAATGAGCAGTTCTTC.

The V gene is TRBV5-8, the J gene TRBJ2-5; 8 nucleotides agree with TRBD1. The CDR3 covers 16 residues. Germline V gives CDR1 SGHTS, CDR2 YDEGEE. Losses at the gene ends were 4 bases for V and 5 bases for J; bases not matched to a gene: 13. Here the CDR3 reads CASSRGGAGGFETQYF. CDR3 sequence (DNA): TGTGCCAGCAGCCGGGGCGGGGCAGGGGGCTTCGAGACCCAGTACTTC. Looking up the rest from reference TRBV5-8 and TRBJ2-5 gives the full variable domain: EAGVTQSPTHLIKTRGQQATLRCSPISGHTSVYWYQQALGLGLQFLLWYDEGEERNRGNFPPRFSGRQFPNYSSELNVNALELEDSALYLCASSRGGAGGFETQYFGPGTRLLVL.

The rearrangement joins TRBV14 to TRBJ1-2; 7 bases line up with TRBD1. The J segment lost 6 bases and the V segment lost 4 bases, leaving 2 bases of the junction unmatched. Germline V lookup: CDR1 SGHDN, CDR2 FVKESK. CDR3 size: 12 residues. The CDR3 protein is CASSRTGDGYTF. The DNA for the CDR3 is TGTGCCAGCAGCCGTACAGGGGATGGCTACACCTTC.

The chain joins TRBV2 to TRBJ2-7; D is perhaps TRBD2 (6 bases). There are 15 residues in the CDR3. Germline values: CDR1 SNHLY, CDR2 FYNNEI. With 3 bases removed from V and 3 bases from J, the gap between germline ends came to 15 bases. CDR3 protein: CASSDRLLGGYEQYF. The CDR3 coding sequence is TGTGCCAGCAGTGACAGGCTCCTGGGGGGCTACGAGCAGTACTTC.

This clone has only a few counts. This rearrangement joins TRBV6-5 to TRBJ1-1; the D gene is possibly TRBD1 (5 bases). Germline V gene data show CDR1 as MNHEY and CDR2 as SVGAGI. Trimming cost V 8 bases and J 2 bases, with 12 bases left between them. The CDR3 is made up of 13 amino acids. CDR3 residues: CASPGHLNTEAFF. The CDR3 DNA reads TGTGCCAGCCCCGGACACCTTAACACTGAAGCTTTCTTT.

This clone was observed a single time. V and J are TRBV5-5 and TRBJ2-5; 11 bases map to TRBD2. Germline-derived CDR1 and CDR2 are SGHKS and YYEKEE (reference sequence). The CDR3 is made up of 15 amino acids. The trim removed 6 bases at V and 7 bases at J, leaving 11 bases unmatched. The CDR3 DNA reads as TGTGCCAGCATCACGACTAGCGGGGTGTTTCGGACCCAGTACTTC. Amino acid sequence: CASITTSGVFRTQYF. Based on the CDR3 plus reference TRBV5-5 and TRBJ2-5, the full variable domain is DAGVTQSPTHLIKTRGQQVTLRCSPISGHKSVSWYQQVLGQGPQFIFQYYEKEERGRGNFPDRFSARQFPNYSSELNVNALLLGDSALYLCASITTSGVFRTQYFGPGTRLLVL.

The V and J genes are TRBV3-1 (or the pseudogene TRBV3-2) and TRBJ1-2; 8 nucleotides agree with TRBD1. The ends lost 4 bases at V and 4 bases at J; junction bases unmatched: 2. CDR1 is LGHDT and CDR2 is YNNKEL in the germline V gene (reference sequence). The CDR3 sequence is 13 residues long. The CDR3 is CASSRDRLYGYTF. The CDR3 DNA sequence: TGTGCCAGCAGCCGGGACAGGCTCTATGGCTACACCTTC.

This chain's CDR3 is CASSALTGAQETQYF. The CDR3 region has the DNA TGTGCCAGCAGCGCTTTGACAGGGGCCCAAGAGACCCAGTACTTC. The genes are TRBV9 and TRBJ2-5; 8 bases align to TRBD1. The length of the CDR3 is 15 residues. V was pared by 3 bases and J by 1 base, with 5 bases of the junction left unmatched. Germline lookup yields CDR1 SGDLS and CDR2 YYNGEE.

This chain links TRBV3-1 (or the pseudogene TRBV3-2) with TRBJ2-1; 8 bases map to TRBD1. Germline assignment: CDR1 LGHDT and CDR2 YNNKEL (reference sequence). V shed 1 base and J 9 bases; nucleotides not matched to a gene: 5. The CDR3 has 14 residues. The CDR3 sequence is CASSQGTGLSEQFF. DNA for the CDR3: TGTGCCAGCAGCCAAGGGACAGGGTTGAGTGAGCAGTTCTTC.

J is TRBJ1-2 and V is TRBV5-4; 9 positions match TRBD1. Germline CDR1 SGHNT, CDR2 YYREEE (reference sequence). Losses at the gene ends were 3 bases for V and 8 bases for J; bases not matched to a gene: 8. CDR3 length: 14 residues. For the CDR3, the DNA is TGTGCCAGCAGCTCCACAGGGGGCGGGGTGGGCTACACCTTC. Translating gives CASSSTGGGVGYTF.

Only one count was recorded for this clone. The chain carries TRBV28 and TRBJ1-4; D may be TRBD1 (5 bases). Per germline, CDR1 MDHEN and CDR2 SYDVKM. The CDR3 length is 14 residues. The V end was cut by 6 bases, the J end by 14 bases, with 22 bases between. Here the CDR3 DNA reads TGTGCCAGCAGCAGAGACCAGGCAGCCGGGGGGCTGTTTTTT. It is translated as CASSRDQAAGGLFF. The full variable domain, its missing parts supplied by reference TRBV28 and TRBJ1-4, is DVKVTQSSRYLVKRTGEKVFLECVQDMDHENMFWYRQDPGLGLRLIYFSYDVKMKEKGDIPEGYSVSREKKERFSLILESASTNQTSMYLCASSRDQAAGGLFFGSGTQLSVL.

This chain links TRBV29-1 with TRBJ1-2; 10 bases are shared with TRBD1. Per the germline V gene, CDR1 is SQVTM and CDR2 is ANQGSEA. V was pared by 6 bases and J by 4 bases, with 8 bases of the junction left unmatched. The CDR3 consists of 14 residues. CDR3 coding DNA: TGCAGCGTAACTGGGGACAGGGGATCCTATGGCTACACCTTC. Its translation: CSVTGDRGSYGYTF.

This sequence joins TRBV19 and TRBJ2-7; D is possibly TRBD1 (6 bases). The CDR3 is 13 residues long. V lost 11 bases and J lost 5, with 19 bases in between. Germline assignment: CDR1 LNHDA and CDR2 SQIVND (reference sequence). Here the CDR3 DNA reads TGTGCCGTACGCCCGGGACAACGCCACGAGCAGTACTTC. It is translated as CAVRPGQRHEQYF.

The rearrangement uses TRBV19 and TRBJ1-5, with 7 bases matching TRBD1. With V trimmed by 5 bases and J by 6 bases, 7 bases remained unmatched. This CDR3 region has 14 residues. Germline CDR1 and CDR2: LNHDA and SQIVND (reference sequence). The CDR3 region has the DNA TGTGCCAGTAGTCCGCGACAGGGAGCTCAGCCCCAGCATTTT. Protein: CASSPRQGAQPQHF.

V is TRBV19 and J is TRBJ2-7; tentatively, D is TRBD2 (6 bases). The V gene's germline CDR1 is LNHDA and CDR2 SQIVND (reference sequence). CDR3 length equals 15 residues. Trimming shortened V by 4 bases and J by 6 bases, and 19 bases separated the two germline ends. As DNA, the CDR3 is TGTGCCAGTAGTAAGGCCCCTGGGAGGACGCTCGAGCAGTACTTC. This encodes CASSKAPGRTLEQYF.

This clone turned up a few times. The chain combines TRBV7-6 with TRBJ1-6, with TRBD1 matching 7 bases. Germline V gene lookup returns CDR1 SGHVS and CDR2 FNYEAQ. This CDR3 is 16 amino acids long. Trimming removed 5 bases from V and 3 bases from J; junction bases left unmatched: 7. In nucleotides, the CDR3 is TGTGCCAGCAGCGCCACGGACAGGTTCTATAATTCACCCCTCCACTTT. It translates to CASSATDRFYNSPLHF.

This clone was detected once. The chain links TRBV14 to TRBJ2-5; the match to TRBD2 covers 10 bases. The CDR3 consists of 17 residues. Germline lookup yields CDR1 SGHDN and CDR2 FVKESK. V lost 3 bases, J lost 4 bases, and 11 bases stayed unmatched. CDR3 loop: CASSHFSGGPQTETQYF. Written as DNA, the CDR3 is TGTGCCAGCAGCCATTTTAGCGGGGGGCCACAGACAGAGACCCAGTACTTC.

This CDR3 is CASSLGTSGADTQYF. For the CDR3, the DNA is TGTGCCAGCTCGCTCGGGACTAGCGGAGCAGATACGCAGTATTTT. This sequence joins TRBV18 and TRBJ2-3; 11 bases are shared with TRBD2. The V gene end was trimmed by 6 bases and the J gene end by 4 bases; junction bases not matched to a gene: 6. The CDR3 totals 15 residues. In germline, CDR1 is KGHSH, CDR2 LQKENI.

The chain is built from TRBV4-1 and TRBJ2-4; weak D call: TRBD1 (5 bases). The length of the CDR3 is 13 residues. CDR1 is MGHRA, CDR2 YSYEKL, per germline. The V end was cut by 4 bases, the J end by 6 bases, with 10 bases between. CDR3 region: CASSPGAANIQYF. In DNA form, the CDR3 reads TGCGCCAGCAGCCCTGGGGCGGCAAACATTCAGTACTTC.

The rearrangement uses TRBV30 and TRBJ2-5, with TRBD1 matching 9 bases. J gave up 6 bases and V 2 bases, and 7 bases lay outside the gene matches. Germline V CDR1 and CDR2: GTSNPN, SVGIG (reference sequence). The CDR3 has 14 residues. The CDR3 DNA reads TGTGCCTGGAGTCCCGGACAGGGGATAAAGACCCAGTACTTC. The encoded protein is CAWSPGQGIKTQYF. Filled out from reference TRBV30 and TRBJ2-5, the complete variable domain reads SQTIHQWPATLVQPVGSPLSLECTVEGTSNPNLYWYRQAAGRGLQLLFYSVGIGQISSEVPQNLSASRPQDRQFILSSKKLLLSDSGFYLCAWSPGQGIKTQYFGPGTRLLVL.